Listed below are T cell receptor beta chains from one sample, sequenced in a study of T cell responses to AZD1222 COVID-19 vaccine. TCRdb's copy holds only in-frame clones and misses some; the assay was immunoSEQ multiplex PCR. The sample lists approximately 150,000 clones, roughly 90% seen once, with roughly 3.4% in the top ten. The input for sequencing was peripheral blood, taken 28 days after the second AZD1222 dose. These receptors all stem from an adult who received the AZD1222 COVID-19 vaccine. The CDR3 runs from the conserved cysteine through the conserved F or W. The D gene is left open where the match is weak. Some rows mark clone size as missing; the rest say once, few, many or name a class of expanded clone.

len: 19
v_gene: TRBV13
abundance: once
d_gene: TRBD1
j_gene: TRBJ1-2
CDR3nt: TGTGCCAGCACCTCAACCCATGGGCAGGGGGCGCCGAAGAACTATGGCTACACCTTC
CDR3aa: CASTSTHGQGAPKNYGYTF

len: 11
v_gene: TRBV6-5
abundance: .
d_gene: .
j_gene: TRBJ2-5
CDR3nt: TGTGCCAGCAGTTCAGGTCCGACCCAGTACTTC
CDR3aa: CASSSGPTQYF

len: 16
v_gene: TRBV2
abundance: .
d_gene: .
j_gene: TRBJ1-3
CDR3nt: TGTGCCAGCAGTGAAGTTGGGACACGCTCTGGAAACACCATATATTTT
CDR3aa: CASSEVGTRSGNTIYF

len: 14
v_gene: TRBV28
abundance: .
d_gene: .
j_gene: TRBJ1-1
CDR3nt: TGTGCCAGCTTCAGAAGCCCTGCTTCCGGCAAAGCTTTCTTT
CDR3aa: CASFRSPASGKAFF

len: 17
v_gene: TRBV27
abundance: .
d_gene: TRBD2
j_gene: TRBJ2-1
CDR3nt: TGTGCCAGCAGTTTATCGCCGGGACTAGCGGGTTACAATGAGCAGTTCTTC
CDR3aa: CASSLSPGLAGYNEQFF

len: 15
v_gene: TRBV9
abundance: few
d_gene: .
j_gene: TRBJ2-7
CDR3nt: TGTGCCAGCAGCGAAGGGGAGGGACACAAATACGAGCAGTACTTC
CDR3aa: CASSEGEGHKYEQYF

len: 19
v_gene: TRBV6-2/TRBV6-3
abundance: .
d_gene: .
j_gene: TRBJ2-6
CDR3nt: TGTGCCAGCAGTTACTCGCCGTGGAGCAGGGACGCTGGGGCCAACGTCCTGACTTTC
CDR3aa: CASSYSPWSRDAGANVLTF

len: 15
v_gene: TRBV6-1
abundance: .
d_gene: .
j_gene: TRBJ1-3
CDR3nt: TGTGCCAGCAGTGAATTTTCAGGGACTGGAAACACCATATATTTT
CDR3aa: CASSEFSGTGNTIYF

len: 13
v_gene: TRBV9
abundance: .
d_gene: .
j_gene: TRBJ2-7
CDR3nt: TGTGCCAGCAGCGTAGGACGAGGGGGAGAGCAGTACTTC
CDR3aa: CASSVGRGGEQYF

len: 15
v_gene: TRBV28
abundance: .
d_gene: TRBD1
j_gene: TRBJ1-4
CDR3nt: TGTGCCAGCAGTTTACAGGGGGCAGGCAATGAAAAACTGTTTTTT
CDR3aa: CASSLQGAGNEKLFF

len: 16
v_gene: TRBV11-2
abundance: .
d_gene: .
j_gene: TRBJ1-3
CDR3nt: TGTGCCAGCAGCCCCATGACAGCCAGCTCTGGAAACACCATATATTTT
CDR3aa: CASSPMTASSGNTIYF

len: 12
v_gene: TRBV11-3
abundance: .
d_gene: .
j_gene: TRBJ1-1
CDR3nt: TGTGCCAGCAGGGAAGGGAGCACTGAAGCTTTCTTT
CDR3aa: CASREGSTEAFF

len: 13
v_gene: TRBV5-1
abundance: .
d_gene: .
j_gene: TRBJ1-1
CDR3nt: TGCGCCAGCAGCCGCGTTCTGAACACTGAAGCTTTCTTT
CDR3aa: CASSRVLNTEAFF

len: 14
v_gene: TRBV6-8
abundance: .
d_gene: .
j_gene: TRBJ2-7
CDR3nt: TGTGCCAGCAGTACGATCCTCCCACTCTACGAGCAGTACTTC
CDR3aa: CASSTILPLYEQYF

len: 12
v_gene: TRBV6-5
abundance: .
d_gene: .
j_gene: TRBJ1-3
CDR3nt: TGTGCCAGCAGCGTCCGCGGAAACACCATGTATTTT
CDR3aa: CASSVRGNTMYF

len: 13
v_gene: TRBV10-2
abundance: .
d_gene: .
j_gene: TRBJ2-7
CDR3nt: TGCGCCAGCACTTGGGGGGCACGTTCTCATCAGGACTTC
CDR3aa: CASTWGARSHQDF

len: 13
v_gene: TRBV12-3/TRBV12-4
abundance: .
d_gene: .
j_gene: TRBJ2-4
CDR3nt: TGTGCCAGCACCCAGGGTGGCGTGAACATTCAGTACTTC
CDR3aa: CASTQGGVNIQYF

len: 14
v_gene: TRBV5-4
abundance: .
d_gene: .
j_gene: TRBJ1-6
CDR3nt: TGTGCCAGCAGCTTTTACCGGGGGGGGTCACCCCTCCACTTT
CDR3aa: CASSFYRGGSPLHF

len: 17
v_gene: TRBV15
abundance: .
d_gene: .
j_gene: TRBJ1-5
CDR3nt: TGTGCCACCAGCAGAGCTCAGCTACTTTTTAGCAATCAGCCCCAGCATTTT
CDR3aa: CATSRAQLLFSNQPQHF

len: 15
v_gene: TRBV30
abundance: .
d_gene: .
j_gene: TRBJ2-1
CDR3nt: TGTGCCTGGAGCCTCCGGGGGTTAAGGCGGGATGAGCAGTTCTTC
CDR3aa: CAWSLRGLRRDEQFF

len: 14
v_gene: TRBV9
abundance: .
d_gene: .
j_gene: TRBJ2-5
CDR3nt: TGTGCCAGCAGCGTACTCGGGGTTCAAGAGACCCAGTACTTC
CDR3aa: CASSVLGVQETQYF

len: 15
v_gene: TRBV4-3
abundance: .
d_gene: TRBD1
j_gene: TRBJ1-6
CDR3nt: TGCGCCAGCAGCCAAGATCCAGGGGGGGCTTCACCCCTCCACTTT
CDR3aa: CASSQDPGGASPLHF

len: 15
v_gene: TRBV5-1
abundance: .
d_gene: .
j_gene: TRBJ2-2
CDR3nt: TGCGCCAGCAGCTTACAGATGACAGGTGCCGGGGAGCTGTTTTTT
CDR3aa: CASSLQMTGAGELFF

len: 16
v_gene: TRBV24-1
abundance: .
d_gene: .
j_gene: TRBJ2-7
CDR3nt: TGTGCCACCAGTGGCCTGACTGAGATAGAGGCCTACGAGCAGTACTTC
CDR3aa: CATSGLTEIEAYEQYF

len: 12
v_gene: TRBV19
abundance: once
d_gene: .
j_gene: TRBJ2-3
CDR3nt: TGTGCCAGTAGGCCCGGGCCAGATACGCAGTATTTT
CDR3aa: CASRPGPDTQYF

len: 14
v_gene: TRBV7-9
abundance: .
d_gene: .
j_gene: TRBJ2-7
CDR3nt: TGTGCCAGCAGGCTCGGGGGTTCCGCCTACGAGCAGTACTTC
CDR3aa: CASRLGGSAYEQYF

len: 14
v_gene: TRBV10-1
abundance: .
d_gene: .
j_gene: TRBJ1-1
CDR3nt: TGCGCCAGCAGTGAAGCGGGGCATGGGACTGAAGCTTTCTTT
CDR3aa: CASSEAGHGTEAFF

len: 16
v_gene: TRBV7-2
abundance: few
d_gene: TRBD2
j_gene: TRBJ2-5
CDR3nt: TGTGCCAGCAGCTTGCAACTAGCGGGAGGGCAAGAGACCCAGTACTTC
CDR3aa: CASSLQLAGGQETQYF

len: 13
v_gene: TRBV29-1
abundance: .
d_gene: .
j_gene: TRBJ1-1
CDR3nt: TGCAGCGCCGGCAGGGGAATGAACACTGAAGCTTTCTTT
CDR3aa: CSAGRGMNTEAFF

len: 15
v_gene: TRBV15
abundance: .
d_gene: TRBD1
j_gene: TRBJ1-1
CDR3nt: TGTGCCACCAGCAGAAACAGGGGGTCGGACACTGAAGCTTTCTTT
CDR3aa: CATSRNRGSDTEAFF

len: 12
v_gene: TRBV12-3/TRBV12-4
abundance: .
d_gene: .
j_gene: TRBJ1-5
CDR3nt: TGTGCCAGCAGTTTGGGACCCGGGCCCCAGCATTTT
CDR3aa: CASSLGPGPQHF

len: 14
v_gene: TRBV9
abundance: .
d_gene: .
j_gene: TRBJ2-1
CDR3nt: TGTGCCAGCAGCGTAGCACTAGCCCCCAATGAGCAGTTCTTC
CDR3aa: CASSVALAPNEQFF

len: 13
v_gene: TRBV10-3
abundance: .
d_gene: TRBD1
j_gene: TRBJ1-4
CDR3nt: TGTGCCAGCCAACAGGGGGGGAATGAAAAACTGTTTTTT
CDR3aa: CASQQGGNEKLFF

len: 15
v_gene: TRBV6-2/TRBV6-3
abundance: .
d_gene: .
j_gene: TRBJ2-2
CDR3nt: TGTGCCAGCAGTTACATCGGCCTAGCTACCGGGGAGCTGTTTTTT
CDR3aa: CASSYIGLATGELFF

len: 16
v_gene: TRBV15
abundance: .
d_gene: TRBD1
j_gene: TRBJ2-2
CDR3nt: TGTGCCACCAGCAGAACAGGGGGAGAGGGCACCGGGGAGCTGTTTTTT
CDR3aa: CATSRTGGEGTGELFF

len: 13
v_gene: TRBV7-2
abundance: few
d_gene: .
j_gene: TRBJ1-2
CDR3nt: TGTGCCAGCAGGACAGGACATCTCTATGGCTACACCTTC
CDR3aa: CASRTGHLYGYTF

len: 13
v_gene: TRBV3-1/TRBV3-2
abundance: .
d_gene: .
j_gene: TRBJ1-2
CDR3nt: TGTGCCAGCAGCCAAGACCGTAACTATGGCTACACCTTC
CDR3aa: CASSQDRNYGYTF

len: 14
v_gene: TRBV15
abundance: .
d_gene: .
j_gene: TRBJ2-7
CDR3nt: TGTGCCACCAGCAGTTGGTCCAGGGATTACGAGCAGTACTTC
CDR3aa: CATSSWSRDYEQYF

len: 16
v_gene: TRBV24-1
abundance: .
d_gene: TRBD1
j_gene: TRBJ1-3
CDR3nt: TGTGCCACCAGCCCCGGGACAGGGGTCTCTGGAAACACCATATATTTT
CDR3aa: CATSPGTGVSGNTIYF

len: 14
v_gene: TRBV4-3
abundance: .
d_gene: .
j_gene: TRBJ2-2
CDR3nt: TGCGCCAGCAGGCTTCAGGGAGAGACCGGGGAGCTGTTTTTT
CDR3aa: CASRLQGETGELFF

len: 16
v_gene: TRBV5-1
abundance: .
d_gene: TRBD1
j_gene: TRBJ2-7
CDR3nt: TGCGCCAGCAGCTTGGATTCCGGGACAGGGTCCTACGAGCAGTACTTC
CDR3aa: CASSLDSGTGSYEQYF

len: 11
v_gene: TRBV11-2
abundance: .
d_gene: .
j_gene: TRBJ2-7
CDR3nt: TGTGCCAGCAGCTCCAAATACGAGCAGTACTTC
CDR3aa: CASSSKYEQYF

len: 12
v_gene: TRBV30
abundance: .
d_gene: .
j_gene: TRBJ2-2
CDR3nt: TGTGCCTGGACTGAGAACACCGGGGAGCTGTTTTTT
CDR3aa: CAWTENTGELFF

len: 15
v_gene: TRBV5-4
abundance: .
d_gene: TRBD1
j_gene: TRBJ2-3
CDR3nt: TGTGCCAGCAGCCGGGGACAGTCGAGCACAGATACGCAGTATTTT
CDR3aa: CASSRGQSSTDTQYF

len: 15
v_gene: TRBV4-3
abundance: .
d_gene: .
j_gene: TRBJ1-3
CDR3nt: TGCGCCAGCAGCCAAGAGACAGGCGCTGGAAACACCATATATTTT
CDR3aa: CASSQETGAGNTIYF

len: 15
v_gene: TRBV14
abundance: .
d_gene: .
j_gene: TRBJ2-7
CDR3nt: TGTGCCAGCAGCCAACGGTCCGCCGGCTCCTACGAGCAGTACTTC
CDR3aa: CASSQRSAGSYEQYF

len: 15
v_gene: TRBV9
abundance: .
d_gene: .
j_gene: TRBJ2-3
CDR3nt: TGTGCCAGCAGCGTAGGTGGGAGTGACACAGATACGCAGTATTTT
CDR3aa: CASSVGGSDTDTQYF

len: 14
v_gene: TRBV3-1/TRBV3-2
abundance: .
d_gene: .
j_gene: TRBJ1-4
CDR3nt: TGTGCCAGCAGGCGGTCCGGGGGTAATGAAAAACTGTTTTTT
CDR3aa: CASRRSGGNEKLFF

len: 15
v_gene: TRBV7-9
abundance: .
d_gene: .
j_gene: TRBJ1-5
CDR3nt: TGTGCCAGCAGCTTAGGGCCAGGGTTCAATCAGCCCCAGCATTTT
CDR3aa: CASSLGPGFNQPQHF